These 18 T cell receptor beta chains came from one sample sequenced in a study of blood T cell repertoires in COVID-19. The table came from immunoSEQ multiplex PCR; TCRdb's copy has only in-frame clones and leaves some out. The sample contains approximately 260,000 clones, around nine tenths of which appear only once. The sequenced sample consisted of PBMCs or T cells enriched from blood (not recorded which). Every receptor here comes from a woman in her late teens or twenties who had recovered from COVID-19.

CDR3 loop: CASSPRRRGRETYEQYF. DNA of the CDR3: TGTGCCAGCAGTCCGCGACGACGGGGGCGGGAGACCTACGAGCAGTACTTC. This rearrangement joins TRBV6-6 to TRBJ2-7, with D possibly TRBD2 on 7 matching bases. This CDR3 is built from 17 residues. Trimming cost V 5 bases and J 2 bases, with 22 bases left between them. Germline CDR1 is MNHNY and CDR2 is SVGAGI (reference sequence).

This rearrangement joins TRBV2 to TRBJ2-7, with 16 bases identical to TRBD2. V gave up 5 bases and J gave up 7 bases; unmatched junction bases: 11. CDR3 length: 17 amino acids. CDR1 is SNHLY and CDR2 is FYNNEI in the germline V gene. The chain's CDR3 is CASSLGTSGRGTWEQYF. The CDR3 bases are TGTGCCAGCAGTCTAGGGACTAGCGGGAGGGGAACTTGGGAGCAGTACTTC.

Comment on this clone: The junction differs from germline at one of its ends, possibly a read error. The chain combines TRBV28 with TRBJ2-7; 9 bases line up with TRBD1. The CDR3 runs to 12 residues. Per germline, CDR1 MDHEN and CDR2 SYDVKM. This CDR3 is CASSRTGGAWHF. The CDR3 DNA follows: TGTGCCAGCAGTCGCACAGGGGGCGCTTGGCACTTC.

V is TRBV11-3 and J is TRBJ2-3; possibly TRBD1 for D (6 bases). The V end was cut by 0 bases, the J end by 8 bases, with 12 bases between. There are 14 residues in the CDR3. CDR1 SGHNT and CDR2 YENEEA come from the germline V gene. The CDR3 spells CASSLEIGRGTQYF. CDR3 in DNA: TGTGCCAGCAGCTTAGAGATCGGCAGGGGTACGCAGTATTTT.

J is TRBJ2-5 and V is TRBV11-2; the match to TRBD1 covers 8 bases. V shed 5 bases, J shed 5 bases, and the junction held 10 bases outside the gene matches. The CDR3 length is 15 residues. Germline V lookup: CDR1 SGHAT, CDR2 FQNNGV. CDR3 loop: CASSPRDRWRETQYF. The CDR3 region has the DNA TGTGCCAGCAGCCCCCGGGACAGGTGGAGGGAGACCCAGTACTTC.

J is TRBJ1-2 and V is TRBV10-3, with 10 positions matching TRBD1. J gave up 1 base and V 5 bases, and 4 bases lay outside the gene matches. CDR1 and CDR2 from the germline V gene are ENHRY and SYGVKD. The CDR3 sequence is 15 residues long. The CDR3 here is CAISLGTGDNYGYTF. DNA of the CDR3: TGTGCCATCAGTCTTGGGACAGGGGATAACTATGGCTACACCTTC.

The chain couples TRBV19 to TRBJ1-6; 7 bases are a match to TRBD1. The CDR3 runs to 15 residues. J was trimmed by 5 bases and V by 2 bases; bases with no gene match: 3. The V gene's germline CDR1 is LNHDA and CDR2 SQIVND (reference sequence). The CDR3 DNA reads as TGTGCCAGTAGTATAAACAGGGGAGATAATTCACCCCTCCACTTT. Its protein product is CASSINRGDNSPLHF.

The chain combines TRBV3-1 (or the pseudogene TRBV3-2) with TRBJ2-3; D unclear. Germline V gene sequence: CDR1 LGHDT, CDR2 YNNKEL (reference sequence). This CDR3 is 16 amino acids long. V was clipped by 0 bases and J by 5 bases, with 15 bases between them. CDR3 region: CASSQEALAKGDTQYF. DNA of the CDR3: TGTGCCAGCAGCCAAGAGGCGTTAGCAAAAGGAGATACGCAGTATTTT.

This clone was seen a few times. The chain employs TRBV15 and TRBJ1-2; 7 bases match TRBD1. Losses at the gene ends were 3 bases for V and 3 bases for J; bases not matched to a gene: 4. Per the germline V gene, CDR1 is LNHNV and CDR2 is YYDKDF (reference sequence). There are 14 residues in the CDR3. The chain's CDR3 is CATSRAQGDYGYTF. CDR3 DNA sequence: TGTGCCACCAGCAGGGCCCAGGGGGACTATGGCTACACCTTC.

The V and J genes are TRBV9 and TRBJ1-2, with D tentatively TRBD1 (6 bases). The CDR3 is 15 amino acids. V lost 3 bases, J lost 0 bases, and 12 bases lay in between. Germline lookup yields CDR1 SGDLS and CDR2 YYNGEE. The DNA for the CDR3 is TGTGCCAGCAGCGGCCCCAGGGGAGCTAACTATGGCTACACCTTC. It is translated as CASSGPRGANYGYTF.

The chain links TRBV9 to TRBJ1-2, with D maybe TRBD1 (5 bases). Trimming stripped 7 bases from V and 1 base from J, with 14 bases between. The CDR3 is 14 amino acids. CDR1 and CDR2 (germline): SGDLS, YYNGEE. The CDR3, as DNA: TGTGCCAGCGGGGCGGCAAAACATAACTATGGCTACACCTTC. This codes for CASGAAKHNYGYTF.

The V call is TRBV27, the J call TRBJ2-1, with TRBD1 identical over 10 bases. The germline CDR1 and CDR2 sequences are MNHEY and SMNVEV (reference sequence). J was trimmed by 6 bases and V by 6 bases; bases with no gene match: 8. There are 15 residues in the CDR3. Here the CDR3 DNA reads TGTGCCAGCAGGGCGGGACAGGGGCTCGGCAATGAGCAGTTCTTC. It codes for CASRAGQGLGNEQFF.

The rearrangement uses TRBV3-1 (or the pseudogene TRBV3-2) and TRBJ1-3; D is ambiguous. V lost 3 bases and J lost 0, with 9 bases in between. This CDR3 has 15 amino acids. Germline V gene lookup returns CDR1 LGHDT and CDR2 YNNKEL (reference sequence). CDR3 bases: TGTGCCAGCAGCCAGGCGGGTTACTCTGGAAACACCATATATTTT. It translates to CASSQAGYSGNTIYF.

This clone was seen a single time. The rearrangement uses TRBV3-1 (or the pseudogene TRBV3-2) and TRBJ1-2; D may be TRBD1 (6 bases). Per germline, CDR1 LGHDT and CDR2 YNNKEL (reference sequence). V was trimmed by 4 bases and J by 2 bases, leaving 11 bases between them. This CDR3 has 14 amino acids. The CDR3 loop is CASSPSDRNYGYTF. CDR3 in DNA: TGTGCCAGCAGCCCCTCCGACAGGAACTATGGCTACACCTTC.

The chain joins TRBV6-5 to TRBJ2-7, with 7 bases lining up with TRBD1. The V gene's germline CDR1 is MNHEY and CDR2 SVGAGI. CDR3 size: 14 residues. Trimming cost V 6 bases and J 5 bases; bases outside gene matches: 10. The CDR3 DNA follows: TGTGCCAGCAGCAATACAGGGGACGGGAACGAGCAGTACTTC. Translation: CASSNTGDGNEQYF.

The chain combines TRBV7-3 with TRBJ1-1, with D hard to call. Germline loops: CDR1 SGHTA, CDR2 FQGTGA. The V end was cut by 3 bases, the J end by 1 base, with 9 bases between. CDR3 length equals 14 residues. The CDR3 spells CASSFSPRNTEAFF. The CDR3 DNA follows: TGTGCCAGCAGCTTCTCTCCCAGGAACACTGAAGCTTTCTTT.

The chain employs TRBV6-5 and TRBJ1-1; maybe TRBD1 (6 bases). Deletions cut 5 bases from V and 5 bases from J, with 12 bases between. Germline CDR1 reads MNHEY; CDR2 reads SVGAGI. The CDR3 loop spans 13 amino acids. Here the CDR3 reads CASSTGMGTEAFF. CDR3 nucleotide sequence: TGTGCCAGCAGTACAGGGATGGGGACTGAAGCTTTCTTT.

This clone has only a few counts. V gene TRBV5-1 combines with J gene TRBJ2-7, with 10 bases fitting TRBD1. Germline lookup yields CDR1 SGHRS and CDR2 YFSETQ. This CDR3 spans 14 amino acids. V lost 2 bases, J lost 6 bases, and 5 bases stayed unmatched. Here the CDR3 reads CASSLGTGDTEQYF. For the CDR3, the DNA is TGCGCCAGCAGCTTAGGGACAGGGGATACCGAGCAGTACTTC.